The present entry profiles one T cell receptor beta chain with its context. At one end the junction does not follow the germline gene, possibly because of a read error. In the study's own analysis: Reference gene primer amplification in the assay estimated nucleated cell counts. Assay: immunoSEQ multiplex PCR; the TCRdb copy retains only in-frame clones and omits some. V, J and clone size derive from that table, while D and trimming were established from the DNA sequence. The sample gives 470,000 or so clones, about 89% of which show up once; roughly 4.3% is in the top ten. The data were taken from a study of blood T cell repertoires in COVID-19. Study background: The United States, Italy and Spain provided the acute and convalescent COVID-19 samples. T cells, B-cell-depleted T cells, or PBMCs supplied cDNA or gDNA.

In germline, CDR1 is SQVTM, CDR2 ANQGSEA. This CDR3 contains 11 residues. The sample comprised peripheral blood. The chain employs TRBV29-1 and TRBJ2-7; D not certain. This clonotype originated in a woman in her thirties with acute or convalescent COVID-19. The CDR3 DNA reads TGCAGCGTTGATAGCTCCAACGAGCAGTACTTC. Protein sequence: CSVDSSNEQYF.